The clone carrying this T cell receptor beta chain was counted between two and nine times. This CDR3 region has 16 residues. V lost 3 bases, J lost 2 bases, and 17 bases lay in between. Germline V lookup: CDR1 SGHTA, CDR2 FQGTGA. The data were obtained in a study of blood T cells in healthy people across ages. The use of a sample-barcoded 5' primer and a J-beta primer mix characterized a second PCR of roughly 6 to 11 cycles. One entry per CDR3 protein, called by TCRdb with MiXCR from the 5' RACE reads. The sample lists fewer than 1,200,000 distinct CDR3 sequences, 25% seen once, with approximately 0.71% in the top ten. These sequences were also reported in another study, on T cells of mothers and their children.

The specimen was blood. The TCR sequence derives from a girl aged 2-10 years in good health. The V gene is TRBV7-3, the J gene TRBJ2-7; TRBD2 is a possible D gene (6 bases). The CDR3 sequence is CASSFNGGRPPYEQYF. CDR3 coding DNA: TGTGCCAGCAGCTTTAATGGAGGGAGGCCTCCCTACGAGCAGTACTTC. Variable domain in full (rest from reference TRBV7-3 and TRBJ2-7): GAGVSQTPSNKVTEKGKYVELRCDPISGHTALYWYRQSLGQGPEFLIYFQGTGAADDSGLPNDRFFAVRPEGSVSTLKIQRTERGDSAVYLCASSFNGGRPPYEQYFGPGTRLTVT.